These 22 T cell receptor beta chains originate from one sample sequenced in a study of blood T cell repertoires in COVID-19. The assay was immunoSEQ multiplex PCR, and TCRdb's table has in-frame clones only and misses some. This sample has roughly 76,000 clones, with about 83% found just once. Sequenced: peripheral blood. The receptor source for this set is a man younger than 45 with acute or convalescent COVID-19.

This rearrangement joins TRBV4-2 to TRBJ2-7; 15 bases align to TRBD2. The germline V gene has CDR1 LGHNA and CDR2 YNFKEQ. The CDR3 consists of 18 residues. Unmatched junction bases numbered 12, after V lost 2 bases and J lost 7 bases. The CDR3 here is CASSQPGLAGGPSQEQYF. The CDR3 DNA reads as TGTGCCAGCAGCCAACCGGGACTAGCGGGAGGCCCGTCCCAGGAGCAGTACTTC.

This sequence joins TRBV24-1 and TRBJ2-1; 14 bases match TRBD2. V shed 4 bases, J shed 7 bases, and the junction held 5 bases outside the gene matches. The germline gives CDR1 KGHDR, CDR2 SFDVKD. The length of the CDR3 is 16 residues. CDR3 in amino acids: CATSDLGTSGSNEQFF. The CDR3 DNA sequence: TGTGCCACCAGTGACCTCGGGACTAGCGGGAGTAATGAGCAGTTCTTC.

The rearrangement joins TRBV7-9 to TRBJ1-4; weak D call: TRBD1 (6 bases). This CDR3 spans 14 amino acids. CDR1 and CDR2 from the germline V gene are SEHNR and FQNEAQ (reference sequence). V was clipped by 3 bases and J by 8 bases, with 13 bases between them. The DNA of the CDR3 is TGTGCCAGCAGCTTCGAGCACAGGGCCGAAAAACTGTTTTTT. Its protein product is CASSFEHRAEKLFF.

CDR3: CASSTSGTRQAEQYF. CDR3 nucleotides: TGTGCCAGCAGTACCTCCGGGACTAGGCAAGCCGAGCAGTACTTC. The rearrangement uses TRBV6-2 or TRBV6-3 and TRBJ2-7; 8 nucleotides line up with TRBD2. The CDR3 sequence is 15 residues long. Trimming removed 5 bases from V and 6 bases from J; junction bases left unmatched: 12. CDR1 is MNHEY, CDR2 SVGEGT, per germline.

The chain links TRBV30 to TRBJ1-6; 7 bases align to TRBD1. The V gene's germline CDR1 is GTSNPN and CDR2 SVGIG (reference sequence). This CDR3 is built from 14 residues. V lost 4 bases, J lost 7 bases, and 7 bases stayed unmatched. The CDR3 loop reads CAWISGTANSPLHF. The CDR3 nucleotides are TGTGCCTGGATATCGGGGACAGCCAATTCACCCCTCCACTTT.

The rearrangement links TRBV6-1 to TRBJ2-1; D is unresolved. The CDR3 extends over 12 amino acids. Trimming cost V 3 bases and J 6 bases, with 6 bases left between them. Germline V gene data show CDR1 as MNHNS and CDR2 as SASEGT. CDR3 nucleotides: TGTGCCAGCAGTGACAGAATCAATGAGCAGTTCTTC. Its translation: CASSDRINEQFF.

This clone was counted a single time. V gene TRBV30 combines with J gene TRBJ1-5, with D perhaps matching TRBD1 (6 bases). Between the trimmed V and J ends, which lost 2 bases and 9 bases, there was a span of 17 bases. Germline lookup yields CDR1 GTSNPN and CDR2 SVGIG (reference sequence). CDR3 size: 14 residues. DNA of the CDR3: TGTGCCTGGAGTCAGGGGCGGGTTTCTCGGCCCCAGCATTTT. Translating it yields CAWSQGRVSRPQHF.

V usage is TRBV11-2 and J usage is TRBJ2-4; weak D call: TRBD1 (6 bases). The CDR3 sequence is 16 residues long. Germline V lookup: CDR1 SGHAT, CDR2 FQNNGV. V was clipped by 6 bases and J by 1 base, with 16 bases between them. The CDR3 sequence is CASSHRTGLAKNIQYF. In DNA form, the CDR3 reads TGTGCCAGCAGTCACAGAACAGGGTTGGCCAAAAACATTCAGTACTTC. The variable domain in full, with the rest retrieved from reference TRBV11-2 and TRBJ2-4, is EAGVAQSPRYKIIEKRQSVAFWCNPISGHATLYWYQQILGQGPKLLIQFQNNGVVDDSQLPKDRFSAERLKGVDSTLKIQPAKLEDSAVYLCASSHRTGLAKNIQYFGAGTRLSVL.

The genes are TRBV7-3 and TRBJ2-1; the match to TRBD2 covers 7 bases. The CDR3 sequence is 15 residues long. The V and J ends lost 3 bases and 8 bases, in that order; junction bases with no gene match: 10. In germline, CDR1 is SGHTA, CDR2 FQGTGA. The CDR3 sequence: CASSLGGRTMDEQFF. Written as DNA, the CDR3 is TGTGCCAGCAGCTTGGGCGGGAGAACCATGGATGAGCAGTTCTTC.

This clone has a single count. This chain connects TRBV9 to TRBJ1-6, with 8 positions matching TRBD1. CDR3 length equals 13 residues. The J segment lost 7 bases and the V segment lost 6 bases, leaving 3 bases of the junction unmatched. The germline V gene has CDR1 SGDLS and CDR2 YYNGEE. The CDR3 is CASTGQENSPLHF. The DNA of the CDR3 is TGTGCCAGCACGGGACAGGAAAATTCACCCCTCCACTTT. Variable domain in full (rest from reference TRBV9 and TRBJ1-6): DSGVTQTPKHLITATGQRVTLRCSPRSGDLSVYWYQQSLDQGLQFLIQYYNGEERAKGNILERFSAQQFPDLHSELNLSSLELGDSALYFCASTGQENSPLHFGNGTRLTVT.

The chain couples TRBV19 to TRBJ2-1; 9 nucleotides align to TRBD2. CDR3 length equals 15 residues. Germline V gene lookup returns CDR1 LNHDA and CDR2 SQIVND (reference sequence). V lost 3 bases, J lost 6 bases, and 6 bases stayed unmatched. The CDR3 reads CASSMVAGESNEQFF. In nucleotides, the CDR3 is TGTGCCAGTAGTATGGTAGCGGGAGAATCCAATGAGCAGTTCTTC.

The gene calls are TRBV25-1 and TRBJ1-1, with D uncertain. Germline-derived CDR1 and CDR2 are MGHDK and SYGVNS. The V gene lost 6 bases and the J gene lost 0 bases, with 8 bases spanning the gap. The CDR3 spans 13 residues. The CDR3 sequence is CASRRTLNTEAFF. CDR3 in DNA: TGTGCCAGCAGGCGGACTCTGAACACTGAAGCTTTCTTT.

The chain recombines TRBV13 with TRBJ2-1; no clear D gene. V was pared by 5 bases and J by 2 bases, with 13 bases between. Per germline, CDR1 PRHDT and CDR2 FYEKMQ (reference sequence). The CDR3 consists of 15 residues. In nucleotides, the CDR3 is TGTGCCAGCAGCCTTGCGAGCCCTACCTACAATGAGCAGTTCTTC. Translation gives CASSLASPTYNEQFF. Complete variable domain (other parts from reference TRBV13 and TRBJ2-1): AAGVIQSPRHLIKEKRETATLKCYPIPRHDTVYWYQQGPGQDPQFLISFYEKMQSDKGSIPDRFSAQQFSDYHSELNMSSLELGDSALYFCASSLASPTYNEQFFGPGTRLTVL.

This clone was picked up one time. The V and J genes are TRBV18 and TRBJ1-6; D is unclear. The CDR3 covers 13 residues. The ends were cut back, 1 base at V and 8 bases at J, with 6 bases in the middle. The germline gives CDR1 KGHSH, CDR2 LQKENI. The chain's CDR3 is CASSPRADSPLHF. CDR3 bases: TGTGCCAGCTCACCACGGGCTGATTCACCCCTCCACTTT.

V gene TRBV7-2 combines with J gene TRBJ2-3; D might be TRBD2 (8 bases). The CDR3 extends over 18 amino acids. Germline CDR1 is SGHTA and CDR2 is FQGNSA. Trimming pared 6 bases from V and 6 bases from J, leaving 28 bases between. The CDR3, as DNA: TGTGCCAGCAGACCACGGGGGGGAGACAGGGAGGAACGGGATACGCAGTATTTT. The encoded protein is CASRPRGGDREERDTQYF.

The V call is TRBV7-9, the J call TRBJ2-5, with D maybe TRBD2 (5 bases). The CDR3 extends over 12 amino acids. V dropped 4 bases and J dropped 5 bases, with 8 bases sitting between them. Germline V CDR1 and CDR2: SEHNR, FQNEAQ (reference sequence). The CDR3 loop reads CASSSGWETQYF. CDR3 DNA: TGTGCCAGCAGCTCGGGGTGGGAGACCCAGTACTTC. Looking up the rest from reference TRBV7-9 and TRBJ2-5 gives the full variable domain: DTGVSQNPRHKITKRGQNVTFRCDPISEHNRLYWYRQTLGQGPEFLTYFQNEAQLEKSRLLSDRFSAERPKGSFSTLEIQRTEQGDSAMYLCASSSGWETQYFGPGTRLLVL.

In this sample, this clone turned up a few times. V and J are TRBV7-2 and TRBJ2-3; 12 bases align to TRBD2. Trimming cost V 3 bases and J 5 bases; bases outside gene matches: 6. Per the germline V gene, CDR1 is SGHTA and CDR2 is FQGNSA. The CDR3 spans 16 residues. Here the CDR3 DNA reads TGTGCCAGCAGCTTGTTCCGACTAGCGGGAGTAGATACGCAGTATTTT. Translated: CASSLFRLAGVDTQYF.

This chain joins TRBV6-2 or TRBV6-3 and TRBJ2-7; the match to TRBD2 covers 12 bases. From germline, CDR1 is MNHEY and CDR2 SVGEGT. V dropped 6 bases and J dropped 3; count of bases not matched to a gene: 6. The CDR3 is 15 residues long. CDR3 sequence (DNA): TGTGCCAGCAGCACGGGACTAGCGGGCTTCTACGAGCAGTACTTC. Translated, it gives CASSTGLAGFYEQYF.

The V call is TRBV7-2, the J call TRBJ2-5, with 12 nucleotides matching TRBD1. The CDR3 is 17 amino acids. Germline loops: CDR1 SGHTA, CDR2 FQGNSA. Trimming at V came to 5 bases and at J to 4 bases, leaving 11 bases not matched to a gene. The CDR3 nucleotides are TGTGCCAGCAGCCTAACGGCTCCGGGACAGGGGGCAGAGACCCAGTACTTC. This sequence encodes CASSLTAPGQGAETQYF.

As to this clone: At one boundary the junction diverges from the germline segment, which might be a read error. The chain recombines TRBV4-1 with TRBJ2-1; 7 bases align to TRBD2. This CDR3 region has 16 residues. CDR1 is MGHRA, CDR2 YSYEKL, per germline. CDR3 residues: CASRQVGGRARNEQFF. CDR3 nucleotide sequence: TGCGCCAGCAGACAAGTAGGTGGGAGGGCCCGCAATGAGCAGTTCTTC.

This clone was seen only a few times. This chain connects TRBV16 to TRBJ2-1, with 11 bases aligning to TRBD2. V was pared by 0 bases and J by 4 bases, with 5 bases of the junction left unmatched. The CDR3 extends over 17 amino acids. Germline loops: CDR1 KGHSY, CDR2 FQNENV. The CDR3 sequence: CASSQSGTSGTYNEQFF. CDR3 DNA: TGTGCCAGCAGCCAATCCGGGACTAGCGGAACGTACAATGAGCAGTTCTTC.

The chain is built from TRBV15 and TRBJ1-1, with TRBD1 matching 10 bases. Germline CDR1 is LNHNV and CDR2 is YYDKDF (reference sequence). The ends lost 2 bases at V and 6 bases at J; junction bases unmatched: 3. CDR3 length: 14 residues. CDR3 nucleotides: TGTGCCACCAGCAGAATGGACAGGGGGTCTGAAGCTTTCTTT. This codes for CATSRMDRGSEAFF.